This T cell receptor beta chain came from a study of Tregs in tolerant kidney transplant recipients. The protocol was immunoSEQ multiplex PCR, while the TCRdb copy is restricted to in-frame clones and leaves out a portion. The data show about 810 clones, roughly 37% seen once. CDR3 length: 15 residues. CDR1 SEHNR and CDR2 FQNEAQ come from the germline V gene (reference sequence). V was trimmed by 1 base and J by 1 base, leaving 10 bases between them. About this clone: Its cognate antigen is unknown.

The sequence was collected from a human patient who received a combined kidney and bone marrow transplant. Certain T cells may be donor cells from the graft. Sequenced sample: Tregs from blood cultured with allogeneic cells. The rearrangement links TRBV7-9 to TRBJ2-5, with a tentative D call TRBD2 (6 bases). The CDR3 region is CASSLGRSGQETQYF. In DNA, the CDR3 is TGTGCCAGCAGCTTAGGTCGTAGCGGCCAAGAGACCCAGTACTTC.